The source of this TCR beta chain is a study of blood T cell repertoires in COVID-19. Study-level background: Material from acute and convalescent COVID-19 was sourced from the United States, Italy and Spain.

Enrolled through a virtual design, the participants were between about 18 and 100 years of age and came from about two dozen US areas. Cohorts were assigned according to the clinical history that participants reported. Assay used: immunoSEQ multiplex PCR; TCRdb lists only in-frame clones, some missing. The profile shows hundreds of thousands of clones, about 91% of them singletons. The germline V gene has CDR1 SGHTA and CDR2 FQGNSA. This CDR3 region has 15 residues. After removal of 4 bases from V and 6 bases from J, the junction contained 7 bases not matched to a gene. Sequencing used PBMCs or T cells enriched from blood (not recorded which). V and J are TRBV7-2 and TRBJ2-7; 12 nucleotides align to TRBD1. The sequence derives from a woman in her fifties or sixties with acute COVID-19. In DNA form, the CDR3 reads TGTGCCAGCAGCTCCCAGGGACAGGGGGCTTCCGAGCAGTACTTC. As protein: CASSSQGQGASEQYF.